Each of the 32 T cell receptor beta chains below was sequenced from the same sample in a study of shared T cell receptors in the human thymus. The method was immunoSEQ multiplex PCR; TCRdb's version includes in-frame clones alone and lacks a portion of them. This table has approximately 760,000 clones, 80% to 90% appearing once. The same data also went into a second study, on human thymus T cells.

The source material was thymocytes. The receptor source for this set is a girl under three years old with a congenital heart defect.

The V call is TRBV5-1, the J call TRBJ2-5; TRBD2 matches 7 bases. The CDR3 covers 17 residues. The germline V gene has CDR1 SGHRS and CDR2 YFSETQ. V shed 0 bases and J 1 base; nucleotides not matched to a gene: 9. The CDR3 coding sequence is TGCGCCAGCAGCTTGGGCCCTCCTGGGGGGGGCCAAGAGACCCAGTACTTC. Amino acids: CASSLGPPGGGQETQYF.

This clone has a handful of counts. CDR3 in DNA: TGTGCCAGCAGGGACAGGGAGGACACTGAAGCTTTCTTT. It yields the protein CASRDREDTEAFF. V gene TRBV2 combines with J gene TRBJ1-1; 8 nucleotides match TRBD1. There are 13 residues in the CDR3. The J segment lost 3 bases and the V segment lost 6 bases, leaving 3 bases of the junction unmatched. The germline V gene has CDR1 SNHLY and CDR2 FYNNEI.

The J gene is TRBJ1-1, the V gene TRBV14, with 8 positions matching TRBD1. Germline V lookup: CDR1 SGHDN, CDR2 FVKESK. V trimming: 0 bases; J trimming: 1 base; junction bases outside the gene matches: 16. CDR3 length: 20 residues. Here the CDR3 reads CASSQDYKKWGQAPNTEAFF. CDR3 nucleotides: TGTGCCAGCAGCCAAGATTATAAGAAGTGGGGACAGGCACCGAACACTGAAGCTTTCTTT.

DNA for the CDR3: TGTGCCAGCAGTTTTGGCGGCAGGGGGAAAACTAACACTGAAGCTTTCTTT. Its translation is CASSFGGRGKTNTEAFF. The chain carries TRBV28 and TRBJ1-1; 7 bases agree with TRBD1. The germline V gene has CDR1 MDHEN and CDR2 SYDVKM. V lost 3 bases and J lost 2; bases outside the gene matches: 12. CDR3 size: 17 residues.

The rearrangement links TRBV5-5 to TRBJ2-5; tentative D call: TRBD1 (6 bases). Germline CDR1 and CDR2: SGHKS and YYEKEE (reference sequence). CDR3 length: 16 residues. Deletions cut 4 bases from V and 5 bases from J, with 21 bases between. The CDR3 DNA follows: TGTGCCAGCAGCCCTTATATACAGGGTGTTGGGGAGACCCAGTACTTC. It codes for CASSPYIQGVGETQYF.

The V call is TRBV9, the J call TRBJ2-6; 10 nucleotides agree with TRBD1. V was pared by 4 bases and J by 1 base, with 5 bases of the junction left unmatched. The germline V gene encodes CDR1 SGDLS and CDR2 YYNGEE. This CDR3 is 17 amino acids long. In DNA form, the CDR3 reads TGTGCCAGCAGCCGAACGGGACAGGGGTCTGGGGCCAACGTCCTGACTTTC. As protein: CASSRTGQGSGANVLTF. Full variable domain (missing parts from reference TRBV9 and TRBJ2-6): DSGVTQTPKHLITATGQRVTLRCSPRSGDLSVYWYQQSLDQGLQFLIQYYNGEERAKGNILERFSAQQFPDLHSELNLSSLELGDSALYFCASSRTGQGSGANVLTFGAGSRLTVL.

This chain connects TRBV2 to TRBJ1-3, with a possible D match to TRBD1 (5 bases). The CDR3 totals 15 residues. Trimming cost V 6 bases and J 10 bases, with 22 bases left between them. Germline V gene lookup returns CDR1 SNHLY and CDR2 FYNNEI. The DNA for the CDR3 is TGTGCCAGCAGATACGGCAGGGCCTCAGTAGGGACCATATATTTT. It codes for CASRYGRASVGTIYF.

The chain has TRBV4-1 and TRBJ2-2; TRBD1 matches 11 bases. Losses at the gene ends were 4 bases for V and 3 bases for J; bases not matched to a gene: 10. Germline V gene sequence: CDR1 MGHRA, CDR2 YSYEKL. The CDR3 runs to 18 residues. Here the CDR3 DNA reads TGCGCCAGCAGCCCAGGGACAGGGGGACTGTATCACACCGGGGAGCTGTTTTTT. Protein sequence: CASSPGTGGLYHTGELFF.

The CDR3 loop is CASSFYRRTSSYEQYF. The CDR3 coding sequence is TGTGCCAGCAGCTTTTATCGGAGGACTAGCTCCTACGAGCAGTACTTC. The chain carries TRBV5-6 and TRBJ2-7; 7 bases are a match to TRBD2. Per germline, CDR1 SGHDT and CDR2 YYEEEE. The CDR3 runs 16 residues. The V and J ends lost 2 bases and 0 bases, in that order; junction bases with no gene match: 8. The complete variable domain, with remaining parts taken from reference TRBV5-6 and TRBJ2-7, reads DAGVTQSPTHLIKTRGQQVTLRCSPKSGHDTVSWYQQALGQGPQFIFQYYEEEERQRGNFPDRFSGHQFPNYSSELNVNALLLGDSALYLCASSFYRRTSSYEQYFGPGTRLTVT.

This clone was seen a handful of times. The CDR3 protein is CASSSSGQSYNEQFF. The DNA for the CDR3 is TGTGCCAGCAGCTCTAGCGGCCAATCCTACAATGAGCAGTTCTTC. The chain has TRBV7-6 and TRBJ2-1; 7 nucleotides align to TRBD2. CDR1 and CDR2 from the germline V gene are SGHVS and FNYEAQ. CDR3 length: 15 amino acids. V lost 4 bases, J lost 1 base, and 4 bases stayed unmatched.

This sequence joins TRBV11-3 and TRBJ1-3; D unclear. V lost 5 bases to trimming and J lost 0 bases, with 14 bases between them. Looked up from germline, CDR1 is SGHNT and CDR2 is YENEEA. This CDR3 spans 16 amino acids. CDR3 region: CASSPEAVGSGNTIYF. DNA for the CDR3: TGTGCCAGCAGCCCAGAGGCCGTTGGCTCTGGAAACACCATATATTTT.

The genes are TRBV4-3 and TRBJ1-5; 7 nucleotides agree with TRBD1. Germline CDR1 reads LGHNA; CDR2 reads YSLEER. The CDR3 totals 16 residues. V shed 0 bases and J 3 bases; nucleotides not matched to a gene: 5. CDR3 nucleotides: TGCGCCAGCAGCCAAGATACCGGGACAGTCAATCAGCCCCAGCATTTT. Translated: CASSQDTGTVNQPQHF.

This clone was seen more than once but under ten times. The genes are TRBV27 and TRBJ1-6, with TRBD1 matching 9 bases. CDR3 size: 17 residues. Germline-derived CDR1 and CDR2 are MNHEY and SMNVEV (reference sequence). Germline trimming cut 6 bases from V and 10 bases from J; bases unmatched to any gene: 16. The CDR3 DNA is TGTGCCAGCAGGCGGGAACGGACAGGGGAGGTGGCGTCACCCCTCCACTTT. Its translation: CASRRERTGEVASPLHF.

The CDR3 here is CATSSQRGGHGELFF. The CDR3 DNA follows: TGTGCCACCAGCTCTCAGCGGGGGGGCCACGGGGAGCTGTTTTTT. The chain combines TRBV15 with TRBJ2-2; 10 bases are a match to TRBD2. Germline CDR1 reads LNHNV; CDR2 reads YYDKDF (reference sequence). The J segment lost 7 bases and the V segment lost 5 bases, leaving 7 bases of the junction unmatched. The CDR3 spans 15 residues.

The CDR3 DNA sequence: TGTGCCAGCAGTTACTCAGGGGCCCAGCCCCAGCATTTT. The encoded protein is CASSYSGAQPQHF. The chain uses TRBV6-6 and TRBJ1-5, with D possibly TRBD1 on 5 matching bases. The CDR3 runs 13 residues. Between the trimmed V and J ends, which lost 0 bases and 7 bases, there was a span of 7 bases. Germline V lookup: CDR1 MNHNY, CDR2 SVGAGI (reference sequence).

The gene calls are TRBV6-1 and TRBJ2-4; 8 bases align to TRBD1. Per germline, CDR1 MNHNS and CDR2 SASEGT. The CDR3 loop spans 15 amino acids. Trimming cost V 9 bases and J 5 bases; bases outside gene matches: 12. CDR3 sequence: CASSDGRTGQNIQYF. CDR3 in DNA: TGTGCCAGTTCCGATGGTAGGACAGGGCAAAACATTCAGTACTTC.

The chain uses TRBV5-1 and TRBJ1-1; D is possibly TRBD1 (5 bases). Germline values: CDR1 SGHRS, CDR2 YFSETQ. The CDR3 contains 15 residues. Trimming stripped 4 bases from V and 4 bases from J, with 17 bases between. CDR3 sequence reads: CASSNSRSRGTEAFF. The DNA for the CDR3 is TGCGCCAGCAGCAACTCCCGATCTAGGGGCACTGAAGCTTTCTTT.

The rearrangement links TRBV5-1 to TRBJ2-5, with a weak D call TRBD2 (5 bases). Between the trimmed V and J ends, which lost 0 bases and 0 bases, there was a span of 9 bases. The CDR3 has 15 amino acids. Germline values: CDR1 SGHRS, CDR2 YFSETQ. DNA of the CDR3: TGCGCCAGCAGCTTGGGACTACGGTACCAAGAGACCCAGTACTTC. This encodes CASSLGLRYQETQYF.

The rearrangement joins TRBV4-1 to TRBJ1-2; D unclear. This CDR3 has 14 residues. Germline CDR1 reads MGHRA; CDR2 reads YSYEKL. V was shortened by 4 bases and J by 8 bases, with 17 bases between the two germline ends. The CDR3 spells CASSPKSLLGGYTF. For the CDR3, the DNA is TGCGCCAGCAGCCCAAAGTCTCTCCTCGGGGGCTACACCTTC.

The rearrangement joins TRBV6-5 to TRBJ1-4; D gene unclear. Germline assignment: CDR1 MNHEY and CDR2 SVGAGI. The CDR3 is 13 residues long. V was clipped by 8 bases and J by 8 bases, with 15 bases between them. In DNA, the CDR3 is TGTGCCAGCGCCCGGGGAAGATTCGAAAAACTGTTTTTT. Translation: CASARGRFEKLFF.

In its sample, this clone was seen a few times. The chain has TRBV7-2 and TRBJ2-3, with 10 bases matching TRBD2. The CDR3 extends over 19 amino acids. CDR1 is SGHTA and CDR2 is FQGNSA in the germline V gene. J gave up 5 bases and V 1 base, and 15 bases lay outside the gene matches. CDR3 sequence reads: CASSLVLTSGVKGGDTQYF. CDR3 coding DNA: TGTGCCAGCAGCTTAGTTTTAACTAGCGGGGTCAAAGGGGGAGATACGCAGTATTTT.

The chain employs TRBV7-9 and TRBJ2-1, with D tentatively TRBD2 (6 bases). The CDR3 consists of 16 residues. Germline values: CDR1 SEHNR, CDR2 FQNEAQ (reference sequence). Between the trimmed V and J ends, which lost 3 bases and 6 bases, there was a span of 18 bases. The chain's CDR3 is CASSFSRTTECNEQFF. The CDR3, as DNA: TGTGCCAGCAGCTTCTCACGGACTACCGAATGCAATGAGCAGTTCTTC. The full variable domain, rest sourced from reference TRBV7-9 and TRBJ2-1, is DTGVSQNPRHKITKRGQNVTFRCDPISEHNRLYWYRQTLGQGPEFLTYFQNEAQLEKSRLLSDRFSAERPKGSFSTLEIQRTEQGDSAMYLCASSFSRTTECNEQFFGPGTRLTVL.

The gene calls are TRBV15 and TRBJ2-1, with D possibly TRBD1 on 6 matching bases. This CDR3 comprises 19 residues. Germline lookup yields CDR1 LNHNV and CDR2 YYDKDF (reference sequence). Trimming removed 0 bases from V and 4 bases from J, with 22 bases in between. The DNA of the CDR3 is TGTGCCACCAGCAGAGATCATTTCAGGGGATTAATGCGATACAATGAGCAGTTCTTC. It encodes CATSRDHFRGLMRYNEQFF.

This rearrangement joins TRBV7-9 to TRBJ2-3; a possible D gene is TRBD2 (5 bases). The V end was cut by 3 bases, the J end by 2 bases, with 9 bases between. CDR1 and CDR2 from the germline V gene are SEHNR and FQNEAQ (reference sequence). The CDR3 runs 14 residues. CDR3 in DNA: TGTGCCAGCAGCTTCGGACTTTACACAGATACGCAGTATTTT. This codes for CASSFGLYTDTQYF.

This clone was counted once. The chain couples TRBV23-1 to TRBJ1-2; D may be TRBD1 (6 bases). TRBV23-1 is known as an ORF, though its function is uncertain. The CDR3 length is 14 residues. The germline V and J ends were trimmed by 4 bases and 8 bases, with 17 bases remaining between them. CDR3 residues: CASSPRPGTPGYTF. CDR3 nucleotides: TGCGCCAGCAGTCCCCGACCAGGGACACCCGGCTACACCTTC.

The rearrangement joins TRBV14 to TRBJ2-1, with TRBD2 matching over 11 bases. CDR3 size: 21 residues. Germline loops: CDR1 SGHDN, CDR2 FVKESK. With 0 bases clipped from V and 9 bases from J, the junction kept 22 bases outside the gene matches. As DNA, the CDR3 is TGTGCCAGCAGCCAAGAGTTTCTAGCGGGGGGCCCCCAGATAAGTACGATTGAGCAGTTCTTC. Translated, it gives CASSQEFLAGGPQISTIEQFF.

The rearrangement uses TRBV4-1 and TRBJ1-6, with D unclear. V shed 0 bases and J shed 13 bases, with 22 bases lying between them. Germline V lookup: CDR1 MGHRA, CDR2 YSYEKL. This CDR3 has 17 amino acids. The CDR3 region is CASSQDPGSLPIHPLHF. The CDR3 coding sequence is TGCGCCAGCAGCCAAGATCCGGGTAGCCTGCCAATTCACCCCCTCCACTTT.

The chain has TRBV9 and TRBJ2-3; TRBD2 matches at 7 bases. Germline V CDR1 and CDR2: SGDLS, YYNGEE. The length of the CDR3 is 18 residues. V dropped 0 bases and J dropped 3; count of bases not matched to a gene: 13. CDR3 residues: CASSVEVVGGRSTDTQYF. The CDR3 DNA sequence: TGTGCCAGCAGCGTAGAAGTAGTGGGGGGGAGGAGTACAGATACGCAGTATTTT.

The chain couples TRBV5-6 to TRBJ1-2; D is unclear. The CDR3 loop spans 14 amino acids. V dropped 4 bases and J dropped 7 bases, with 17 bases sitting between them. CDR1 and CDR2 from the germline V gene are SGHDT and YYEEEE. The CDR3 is CASSIRTGLIGYTF. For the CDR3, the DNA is TGTGCCAGCAGCATACGAACTGGACTTATTGGCTACACCTTC.

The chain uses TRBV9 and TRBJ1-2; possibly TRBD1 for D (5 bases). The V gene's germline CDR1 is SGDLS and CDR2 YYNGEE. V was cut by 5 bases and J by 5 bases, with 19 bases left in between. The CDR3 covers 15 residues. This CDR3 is CASRRDGAHSYGYTF. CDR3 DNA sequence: TGTGCCAGCAGGCGGGACGGAGCCCACTCGTATGGCTACACCTTC.

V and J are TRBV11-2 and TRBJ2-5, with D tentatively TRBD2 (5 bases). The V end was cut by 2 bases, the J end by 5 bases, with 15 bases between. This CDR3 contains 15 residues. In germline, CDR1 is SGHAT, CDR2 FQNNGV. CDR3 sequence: CASSLRPGTTETQYF. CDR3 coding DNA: TGTGCCAGCAGCTTAAGGCCGGGAACGACGGAGACCCAGTACTTC.

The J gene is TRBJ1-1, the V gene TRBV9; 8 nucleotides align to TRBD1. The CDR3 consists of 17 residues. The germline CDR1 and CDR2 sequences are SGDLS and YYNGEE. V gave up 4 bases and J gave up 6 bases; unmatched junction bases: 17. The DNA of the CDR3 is TGTGCCAGCAGCCCAGACCCGGACAGGGACAAGGAGGCTGAAGCTTTCTTT. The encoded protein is CASSPDPDRDKEAEAFF.